This T cell receptor (beta chain) appears in the sequencing data of a study of cytomegalovirus exposure and HLA in healthy donors. Study in general: Inside one of the first data releases sat about 85 million unique TCRs taken from HLA-typed donors.

The PCR employed 60 Vbeta primers together with 13 Jbeta primers. Source study methods: In a later analysis, the count reached tens of millions of unique TCR beta chains, with around 10 million shared. The method was immunoSEQ multiplex PCR; TCRdb's version includes in-frame clones alone and lacks a portion of them. V, J and clone size are those of that table, while D and trimming were read from the DNA. The sample has some 120,000 clones, 65% seen once. This clone has more than one count but fewer than ten. Antigen unknown. With 6 bases removed from V and 6 bases from J, the gap between germline ends came to 22 bases. Germline V gene sequence: CDR1 SGHRS, CDR2 YFSETQ. The CDR3 consists of 16 residues. Study results and caveats: Most CMV-associated TCR beta chains were later found to appear HLA-restricted. In a later analysis, TCR beta V- and J-gene trimming was associated with a missense DCLRE1C variant.

The V gene is TRBV5-1, the J gene TRBJ2-4; possibly TRBD1 for D (6 bases). The TCR sequence derives from a woman aged 40 to 55 in good health and CMV-seropositive. Sequencing was carried out using PBMCs. CDR3 in DNA: TGCGCCAGCAAGGTCTTGGACAGTGGGGGCGGAAACATTCAGTACTTC. Residues: CASKVLDSGGGNIQYF. Filled out from reference TRBV5-1 and TRBJ2-4, the complete variable domain reads KAGVTQTPRYLIKTRGQQVTLSCSPISGHRSVSWYQQTPGQGLQFLFEYFSETQRNKGNFPGRFSGRQFSNSRSEMNVSTLELGDSALYLCASKVLDSGGGNIQYFGAGTRLSVL.